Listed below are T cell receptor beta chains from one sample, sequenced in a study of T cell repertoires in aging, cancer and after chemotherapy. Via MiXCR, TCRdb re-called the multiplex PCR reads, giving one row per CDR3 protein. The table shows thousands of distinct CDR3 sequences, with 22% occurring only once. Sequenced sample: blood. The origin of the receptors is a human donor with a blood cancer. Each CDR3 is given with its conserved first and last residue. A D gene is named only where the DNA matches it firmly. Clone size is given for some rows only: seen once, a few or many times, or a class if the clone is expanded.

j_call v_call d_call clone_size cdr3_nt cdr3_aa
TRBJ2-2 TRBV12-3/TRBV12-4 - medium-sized TGTGCCAGCAGTTTAGCGAAGGGTTCCACCGGGGAGCTGTTTTTT CASSLAKGSTGELFF
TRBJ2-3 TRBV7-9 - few TGTGCCAGCAGCCCCCTAGATACGCAGTATTTT CASSPLDTQYF
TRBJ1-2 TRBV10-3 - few TGTGCCATCAGCCTTCAGGGGAACTATGGCTACACCTTC CAISLQGNYGYTF
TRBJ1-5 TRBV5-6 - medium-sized TGTGCCAGCAGCTTGGCCGGCAGGGTTCAGCCCCAGCATTTT CASSLAGRVQPQHF
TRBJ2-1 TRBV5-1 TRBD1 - TGCGCCAGCAGCTGGGAGACAGGGCCCCCCTACAATGAGCAGTTCTTC CASSWETGPPYNEQFF
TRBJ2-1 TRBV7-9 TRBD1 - TGTGCCAGCAGCTTAGGGACAGGGGCGCCCACCTACAATGAGCAGTTCTTC CASSLGTGAPTYNEQFF
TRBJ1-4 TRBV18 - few TGTGCCAGCTCCCCAAGGGGGTTGACAGCAACTAATGAAAAACTGTTTTTT CASSPRGLTATNEKLFF
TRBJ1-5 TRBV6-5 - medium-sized TGTGCCAGCAGTTCGACGGATTTCTATCAGCCCCAGCATTTT CASSSTDFYQPQHF
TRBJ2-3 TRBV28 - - TGTGCCAGCAGGAGACGGGACAGCACAGATACGCAGTATTTT CASRRRDSTDTQYF
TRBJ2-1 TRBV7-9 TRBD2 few TGTGCCAGCAGCTTGCCCGGGAGGGGAGGGACTAGCGGGGCAACGAGGTATAATGAGCAGTTCTTC CASSLPGRGGTSGATRYNEQFF
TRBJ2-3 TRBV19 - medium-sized TGTGCCAGTAGTATCAACGGAGCGGATACGCAGTATTTT CASSINGADTQYF
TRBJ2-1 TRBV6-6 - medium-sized TGTGCCAGCAGTTACTCGGATTTTAGGGAGTTCTTC CASSYSDFREFF
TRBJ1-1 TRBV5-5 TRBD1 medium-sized TGTGCCAGCAGCTTAGGGGAGGACAGGGGTAGAACTGAAGCTTTCTTT CASSLGEDRGRTEAFF
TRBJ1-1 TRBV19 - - TGTGCCAGTCAAGCTCGAAACCGGGGACCATCCGCTGAAGCTTTCTTT CASQARNRGPSAEAFF
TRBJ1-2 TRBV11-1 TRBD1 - TGTGCCAGCAGCCCGGGGACAGTCGACTATGGCTACACCTTC CASSPGTVDYGYTF
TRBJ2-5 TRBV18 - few TGTGCCAGCTCACAGGGGAAACAAGAGACCCAGTACTTC CASSQGKQETQYF
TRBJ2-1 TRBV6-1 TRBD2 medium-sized TGTGCCAGCAGTGGAGTAGCGGGAGGGCCCTATGAGCAGTTCTTC CASSGVAGGPYEQFF
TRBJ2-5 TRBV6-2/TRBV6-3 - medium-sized TGTGCCAGCAGCCCACAAGAGACCCAGTACTTC CASSPQETQYF
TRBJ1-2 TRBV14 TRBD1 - TGTGCCAGCAGCCAAGGGGGGACAGGGAGTGGCTACACCTTC CASSQGGTGSGYTF
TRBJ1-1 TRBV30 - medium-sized TGTGCCTGGAGTGTACGGGTAGTGAACACTGAAGCTTTCTTT CAWSVRVVNTEAFF
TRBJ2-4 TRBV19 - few TGTGCCAGTAGTATCGTTGTCGGGGAATTAAAAAACATTCAGTACTTC CASSIVVGELKNIQYF
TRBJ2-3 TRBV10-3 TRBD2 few TGTGCCATCAGACCAACTAGCGGGAGTCTTTATACGCAGTATTTT CAIRPTSGSLYTQYF
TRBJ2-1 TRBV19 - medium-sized TGTGCCAGTAACGTAGGGACGGGGGCGACAAATGAGCAGTTCTTC CASNVGTGATNEQFF
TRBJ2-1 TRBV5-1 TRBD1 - TGCGCCAGCAGCTCAATTTGGGACAGGGGGATTAACAATGAGCAGTTCTTC CASSSIWDRGINNEQFF
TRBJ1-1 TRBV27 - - TGTGCCAGCAGTTTATCGGGTACTGAAGCTTTCTTT CASSLSGTEAFF
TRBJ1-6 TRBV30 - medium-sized TGTGCCTGGAGTCCATTAAGCTCCTATAATTCACCCCTCCACTTT CAWSPLSSYNSPLHF
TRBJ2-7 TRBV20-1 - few TGCAGTGCTCAGGGGCGCAACTACGAGCAGTACTTC CSAQGRNYEQYF
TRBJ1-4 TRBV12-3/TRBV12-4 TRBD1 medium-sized TGTGCCAGCAGTCACGGACAGGGGGGGAGGGAAAAACTGTTTTTT CASSHGQGGREKLFF
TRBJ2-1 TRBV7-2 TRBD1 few TGTGCCAGCAGCGGGAGGCCGGGACAGGGGTCCTACAATGAGCAGTTCTTC CASSGRPGQGSYNEQFF
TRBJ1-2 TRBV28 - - TGTGCCAGCAGGGCGGGCTCTTACAACTATGGCTACACCTTC CASRAGSYNYGYTF
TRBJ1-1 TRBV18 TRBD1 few TGTGCCAGCACCCCCGGTTTTGGGGGACAGGGAGGCACTGAAGCTTTCTTT CASTPGFGGQGGTEAFF
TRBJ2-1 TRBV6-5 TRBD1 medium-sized TGTGCCACCTCAGGCCCGAGACAGGGGATCAATGAGCAGTTCTTC CATSGPRQGINEQFF
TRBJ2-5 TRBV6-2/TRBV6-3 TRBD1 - TGTGCCAGCAGTAGGGACAGGGCTTCTGGCACCCAGTACTTC CASSRDRASGTQYF
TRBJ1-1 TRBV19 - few TGTGCCAGTAGTATTCCACCGACGGGACCGAAGAACACTGAAGCTTTCTTT CASSIPPTGPKNTEAFF
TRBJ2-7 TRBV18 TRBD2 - TGTGCCAGCTCACCTCTCCCCGGGACTAGCGGGAGTGTCGCCTACGAGCAGTACTTC CASSPLPGTSGSVAYEQYF
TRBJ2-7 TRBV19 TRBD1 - TGTGCCAGTAGTCGGACAGGGGCCTCCTACGAGCAGTACTTC CASSRTGASYEQYF
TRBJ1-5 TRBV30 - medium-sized TGTGCCTGGAGGCGGGACCGTAGCAATCAGCCCCAGCATTTT CAWRRDRSNQPQHF
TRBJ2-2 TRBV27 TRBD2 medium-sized TGTGCCAGCAGTTCCCCGGGGAGCGGGAGATCCGGGGAGCTGTTTTTT CASSSPGSGRSGELFF
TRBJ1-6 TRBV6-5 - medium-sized TGTGCCAGCAGTTACTCACAGCGCAGGAGGTCACCCCTCCACTTT CASSYSQRRRSPLHF
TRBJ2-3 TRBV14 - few TGTGCCAGCAGCCCCTCAGCGGGAGATACGCAGTATTTT CASSPSAGDTQYF
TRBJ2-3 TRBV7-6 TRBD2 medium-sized TGTGCCAGCAGCTTTGTAGCGGGAACTCCCAGCACAGATACGCAGTATTTT CASSFVAGTPSTDTQYF
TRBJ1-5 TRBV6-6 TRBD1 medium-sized TGTGCCAGCAGTCCGAACGACAGGGGGGTTAGTCAGCCCCAGCATTTT CASSPNDRGVSQPQHF
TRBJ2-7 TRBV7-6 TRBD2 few TGTGCCAGCAGCCCCCATTGGAGAGTGACTAGCGGGACCTACGAGCAGTACTTC CASSPHWRVTSGTYEQYF
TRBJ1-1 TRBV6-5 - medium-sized TGTGCCAGCAGAGACGGTAACACTGAAGCTTTCTTT CASRDGNTEAFF
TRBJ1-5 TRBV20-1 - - TGCAGTGCTAACGTGGGCCATCGCAATCAGCCCCAGCATTTT CSANVGHRNQPQHF
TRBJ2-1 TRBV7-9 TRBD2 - TGTGCCAGCAGCTCTCTAGCGGGAGGGAACAATGAGCAGTTCTTC CASSSLAGGNNEQFF
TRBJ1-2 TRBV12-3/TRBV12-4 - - TGTGCCAGCAGTCTACTAGAGGGGGGCTACACCTTC CASSLLEGGYTF
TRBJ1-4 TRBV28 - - TGTGCCAGCAGTTTGGGGGGTGCAACTAATGAAAAACTGTTTTTT CASSLGGATNEKLFF
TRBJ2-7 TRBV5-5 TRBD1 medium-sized TGTGCCAGCAGCTTGGTTGCACCGGGACAGGGGCGCGAGCAGTACTTC CASSLVAPGQGREQYF
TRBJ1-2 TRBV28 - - TGTGCCAGCAGCCTGCCTGGGAGCTATGGCTACACCTTC CASSLPGSYGYTF
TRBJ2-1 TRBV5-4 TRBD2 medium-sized TGTGCTGCGAGCGGGAGGGCCTACAATGAGCAGTTCTTC CAASGRAYNEQFF
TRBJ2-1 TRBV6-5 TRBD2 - TGTGCCAGCAGTTACGGAGCGGGAGTTAGCAGTGAGCAGTTCTTC CASSYGAGVSSEQFF
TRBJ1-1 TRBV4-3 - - TGCGCCAGCAGCGACTCGGGGGGGGCGGACACTGAAGCTTTCTTT CASSDSGGADTEAFF
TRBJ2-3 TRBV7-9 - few TGTGCCAGCAGCCAGGGGGGGAGGCAGTATTTT CASSQGGRQYF
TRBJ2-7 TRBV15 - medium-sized TGTGCCACCAGCAGGGGAGTTAGCGGTAGGCAATACTACGAGCAGTACTTC CATSRGVSGRQYYEQYF
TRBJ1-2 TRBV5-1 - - TGCGCCAGCAGCTTGGAGGGGCCAGGGGTCGGCTACACCTTC CASSLEGPGVGYTF
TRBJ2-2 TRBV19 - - - CASSPLEFGANVLTFGAGELFF